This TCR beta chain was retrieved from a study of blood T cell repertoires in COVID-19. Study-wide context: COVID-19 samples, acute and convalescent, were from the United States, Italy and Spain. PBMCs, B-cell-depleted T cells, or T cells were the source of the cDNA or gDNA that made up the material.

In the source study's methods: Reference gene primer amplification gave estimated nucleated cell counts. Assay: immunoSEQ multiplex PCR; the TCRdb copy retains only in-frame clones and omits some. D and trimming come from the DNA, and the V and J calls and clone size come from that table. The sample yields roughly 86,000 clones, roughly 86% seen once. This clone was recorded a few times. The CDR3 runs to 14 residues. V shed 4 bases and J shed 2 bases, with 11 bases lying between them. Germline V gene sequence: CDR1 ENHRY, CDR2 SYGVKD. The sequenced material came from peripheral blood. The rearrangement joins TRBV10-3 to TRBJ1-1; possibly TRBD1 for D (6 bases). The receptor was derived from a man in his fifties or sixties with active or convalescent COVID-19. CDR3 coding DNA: TGTGCCATCAGTGCGGGGACAACTAACACTGAAGCTTTCTTT. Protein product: CAISAGTTNTEAFF.